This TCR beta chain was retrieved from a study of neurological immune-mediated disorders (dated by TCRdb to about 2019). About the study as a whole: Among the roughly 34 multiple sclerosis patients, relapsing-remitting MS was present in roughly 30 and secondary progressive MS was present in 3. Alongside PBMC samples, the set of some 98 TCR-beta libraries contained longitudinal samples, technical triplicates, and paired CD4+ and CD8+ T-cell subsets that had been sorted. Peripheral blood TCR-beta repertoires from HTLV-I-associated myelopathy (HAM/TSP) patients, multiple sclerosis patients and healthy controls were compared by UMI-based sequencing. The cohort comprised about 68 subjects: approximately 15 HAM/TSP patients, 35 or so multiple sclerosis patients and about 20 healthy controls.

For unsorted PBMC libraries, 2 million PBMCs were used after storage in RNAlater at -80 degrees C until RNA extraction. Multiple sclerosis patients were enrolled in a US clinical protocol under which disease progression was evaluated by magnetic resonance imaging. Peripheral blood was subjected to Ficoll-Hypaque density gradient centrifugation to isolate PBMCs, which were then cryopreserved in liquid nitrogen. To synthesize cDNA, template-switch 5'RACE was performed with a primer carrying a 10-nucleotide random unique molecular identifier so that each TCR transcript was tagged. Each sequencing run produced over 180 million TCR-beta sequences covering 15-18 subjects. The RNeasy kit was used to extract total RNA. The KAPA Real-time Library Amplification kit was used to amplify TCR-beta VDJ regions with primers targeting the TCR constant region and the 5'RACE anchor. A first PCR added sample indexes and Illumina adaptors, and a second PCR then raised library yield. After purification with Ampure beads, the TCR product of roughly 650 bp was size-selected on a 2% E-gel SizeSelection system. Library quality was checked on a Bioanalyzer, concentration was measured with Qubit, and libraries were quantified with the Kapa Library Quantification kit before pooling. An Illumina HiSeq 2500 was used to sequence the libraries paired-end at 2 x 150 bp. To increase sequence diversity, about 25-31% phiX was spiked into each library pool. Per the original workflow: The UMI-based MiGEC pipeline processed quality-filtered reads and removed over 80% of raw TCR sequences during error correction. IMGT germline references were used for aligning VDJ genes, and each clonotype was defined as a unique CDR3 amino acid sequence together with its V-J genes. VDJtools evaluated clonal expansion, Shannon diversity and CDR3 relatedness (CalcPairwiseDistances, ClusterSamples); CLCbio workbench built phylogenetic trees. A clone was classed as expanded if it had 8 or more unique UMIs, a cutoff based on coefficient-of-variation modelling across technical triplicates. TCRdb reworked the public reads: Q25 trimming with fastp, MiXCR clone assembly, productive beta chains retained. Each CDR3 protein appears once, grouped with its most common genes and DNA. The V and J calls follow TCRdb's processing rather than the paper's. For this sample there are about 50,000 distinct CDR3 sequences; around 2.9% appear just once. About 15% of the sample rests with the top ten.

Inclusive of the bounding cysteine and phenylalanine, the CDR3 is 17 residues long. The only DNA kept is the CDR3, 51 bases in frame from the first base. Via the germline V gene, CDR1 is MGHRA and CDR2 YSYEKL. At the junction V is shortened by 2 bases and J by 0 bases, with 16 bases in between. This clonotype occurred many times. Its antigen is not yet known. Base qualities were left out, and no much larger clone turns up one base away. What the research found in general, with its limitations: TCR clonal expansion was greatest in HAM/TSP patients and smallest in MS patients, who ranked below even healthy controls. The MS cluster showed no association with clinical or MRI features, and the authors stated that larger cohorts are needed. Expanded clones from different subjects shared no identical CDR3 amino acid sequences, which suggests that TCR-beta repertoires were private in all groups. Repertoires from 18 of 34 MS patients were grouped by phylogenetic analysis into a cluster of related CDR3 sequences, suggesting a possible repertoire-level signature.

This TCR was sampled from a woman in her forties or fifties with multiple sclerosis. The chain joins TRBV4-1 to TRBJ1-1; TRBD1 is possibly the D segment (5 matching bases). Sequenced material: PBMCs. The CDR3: CASSQPWGSLMNTEAFF. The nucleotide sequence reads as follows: TGCGCCAGCAGCCAACCTTGGGGGTCCTTAATGAACACTGAAGCTTTCTTT.